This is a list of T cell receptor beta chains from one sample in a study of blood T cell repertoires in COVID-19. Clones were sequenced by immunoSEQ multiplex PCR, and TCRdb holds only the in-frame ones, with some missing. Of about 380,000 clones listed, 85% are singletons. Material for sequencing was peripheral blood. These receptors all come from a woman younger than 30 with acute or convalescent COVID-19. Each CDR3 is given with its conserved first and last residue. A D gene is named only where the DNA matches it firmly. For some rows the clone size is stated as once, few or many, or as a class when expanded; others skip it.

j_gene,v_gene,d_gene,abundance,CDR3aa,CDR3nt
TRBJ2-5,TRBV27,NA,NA,CASSVGQEGETQYF,TGTGCCAGCAGTGTCGGACAGGAGGGGGAGACCCAGTACTTC
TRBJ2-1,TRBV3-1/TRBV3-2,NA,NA,CASSYDRSSYNEQFF,TGTGCCAGCAGTTATGACAGGAGCTCCTACAATGAGCAGTTCTTC
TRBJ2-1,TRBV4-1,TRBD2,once,CASSQGGLAGGRNEQFF,TGCGCCAGCAGCCAAGGGGGACTAGCGGGAGGAAGGAATGAGCAGTTCTTC
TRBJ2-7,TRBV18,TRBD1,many,CASSSSRTGQAEQYF,TGTGCCAGCTCATCCAGCAGGACAGGGCAGGCCGAGCAGTACTTC
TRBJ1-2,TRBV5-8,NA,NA,CASSLPPPPYGYTF,TGTGCCAGCAGCCTTCCTCCCCCCCCCTATGGCTACACCTTC
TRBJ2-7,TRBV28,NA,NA,CATLEEQAYEQYF,TGTGCCACCCTGGAGGAGCAGGCCTACGAGCAGTACTTC
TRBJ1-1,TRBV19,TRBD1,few,CASSISGTENTEAFF,TGTGCCAGTAGTATATCGGGGACAGAGAACACTGAAGCTTTCTTT
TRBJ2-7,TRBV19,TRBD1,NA,CASSATGTTYEQYF,TGTGCCAGTAGTGCGACAGGGACCACCTACGAGCAGTACTTC
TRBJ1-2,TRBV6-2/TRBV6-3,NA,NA,CASIYEAGTNYGYTF,TGTGCCAGCATTTACGAGGCCGGAACTAACTATGGCTACACCTTC
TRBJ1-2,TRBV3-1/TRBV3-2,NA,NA,CASSQGGGLGGYTF,TGTGCCAGCAGCCAAGGCGGGGGTCTTGGTGGCTACACCTTC
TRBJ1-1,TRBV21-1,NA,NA,CASSRGSRDTEAFF,TGTGCCAGCAGTAGGGGGAGTAGGGACACTGAAGCTTTCTTT
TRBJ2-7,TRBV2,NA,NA,CASSSRQGGLYEQYF,TGTGCCAGCAGTTCTAGACAGGGAGGTTTGTACGAGCAGTACTTC
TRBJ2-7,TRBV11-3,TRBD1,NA,CASSPGRGSEQYF,TGTGCCAGCAGCCCCGGCAGGGGGAGCGAGCAGTACTTC
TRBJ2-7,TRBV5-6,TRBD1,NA,CASRLTGTVPYEQYF,TGTGCCAGCAGATTAACCGGGACAGTCCCCTACGAGCAGTACTTC
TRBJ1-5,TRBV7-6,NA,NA,CASSPGGGNQPQHF,TGTGCCAGCAGCCCGGGGGGCGGAAATCAGCCCCAGCATTTT
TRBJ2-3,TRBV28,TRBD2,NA,CATGSALAGAWDTQYF,TGTGCCACCGGATCAGCACTAGCGGGGGCGTGGGATACGCAGTATTTT
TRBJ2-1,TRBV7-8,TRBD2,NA,CASSSPNEGTSVYIDNEQFF,TGTGCCAGCAGCTCCCCAAATGAGGGGACTAGCGTGTACATCGACAATGAGCAGTTCTTC
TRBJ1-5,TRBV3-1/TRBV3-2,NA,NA,CASSQGAIGQPQHF,TGTGCCAGCAGCCAAGGGGCTATCGGTCAGCCCCAGCATTTT
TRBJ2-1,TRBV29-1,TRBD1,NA,CSVGAGGPYNEQFF,TGCAGCGTTGGTGCAGGGGGACCCTACAATGAGCAGTTCTTC
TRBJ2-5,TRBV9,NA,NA,CASSGAGARETQYF,TGTGCCAGCAGCGGCGCGGGGGCGCGGGAGACCCAGTACTTC
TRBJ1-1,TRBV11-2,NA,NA,CASSLTRGLATEAFF,TGTGCCAGCAGCTTAACGAGGGGGTTAGCAACTGAAGCTTTCTTT
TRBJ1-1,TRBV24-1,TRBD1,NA,CATSVQTGGETEAFF,TGTGCCACCAGTGTCCAGACAGGGGGCGAAACTGAAGCTTTCTTT
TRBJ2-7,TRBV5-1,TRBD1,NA,CASSPTGGIIYEQYF,TGCGCCAGCAGCCCGACAGGGGGGATCATCTACGAGCAGTACTTC
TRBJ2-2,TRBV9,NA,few,CASSVGGTGELFF,TGTGCCAGCAGCGTAGGAGGCACCGGGGAGCTGTTTTTT
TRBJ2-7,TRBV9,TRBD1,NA,CASSVEAGTGFYEQYF,TGTGCCAGCAGCGTAGAAGCCGGGACAGGGTTCTACGAGCAGTACTTC
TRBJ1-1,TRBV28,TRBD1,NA,CASSLFDRGRTEAFF,TGTGCCAGCAGTTTATTCGACAGGGGTCGGACTGAAGCTTTCTTT
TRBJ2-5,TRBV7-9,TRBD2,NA,CASSSSGGWEETQYF,TGTGCCAGCAGCTCTAGCGGGGGGTGGGAAGAGACCCAGTACTTC
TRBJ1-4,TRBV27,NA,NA,CASSKGVYEKLFF,TGTGCCAGCAGTAAAGGGGTTTACGAAAAACTGTTTTTT
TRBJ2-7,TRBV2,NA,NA,CASSEGPYGEGQYF,TGTGCCAGCAGTGAGGGCCCCTACGGTGAGGGGCAGTACTTC
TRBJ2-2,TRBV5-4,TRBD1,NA,CASSPGQGTINGELFF,TGTGCCAGCAGCCCGGGACAGGGGACCATTAATGGGGAGCTGTTTTTT
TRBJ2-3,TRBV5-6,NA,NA,CASSLRTPASDTQYF,TGTGCCAGCAGCTTGAGGACACCGGCCTCCGATACGCAGTATTTT
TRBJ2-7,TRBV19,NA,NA,CASSTPGTVSYEQYF,TGTGCCAGTAGTACCCCGGGAACAGTCTCCTACGAGCAGTACTTC
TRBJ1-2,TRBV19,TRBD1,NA,CASSISTGGSYYGYTF,TGTGCCAGTAGTATCTCGACAGGGGGCTCATATTATGGCTACACCTTC
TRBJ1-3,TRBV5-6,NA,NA,CASSLYRRGSGNTIYF,TGTGCCAGCAGCTTGTACCGGCGCGGCTCTGGAAACACCATATATTTT
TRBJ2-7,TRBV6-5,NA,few,CASSHLPSYEQYF,TGTGCCAGCTCTCACTTACCCTCCTACGAGCAGTACTTC
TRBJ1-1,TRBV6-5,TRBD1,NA,CASSKQGVGAFF,TGTGCCAGCAGTAAACAGGGGGTTGGAGCTTTCTTT
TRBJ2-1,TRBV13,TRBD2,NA,CASSLLAGRSYNEQFF,TGTGCCAGCAGCTTACTAGCGGGACGCTCCTACAATGAGCAGTTCTTC
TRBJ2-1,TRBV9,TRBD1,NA,CASSVGAGGIYNEQFF,TGTGCCAGCAGCGTAGGGGCAGGGGGAATATACAATGAGCAGTTCTTC
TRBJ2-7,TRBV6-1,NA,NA,CASSDGGKSSYEQYF,TGTGCCAGCAGTGATGGCGGGAAGAGCTCCTACGAGCAGTACTTC
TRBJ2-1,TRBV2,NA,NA,CASKGRIYNEQFF,TGTGCCAGCAAGGGGCGAATCTACAATGAGCAGTTCTTC
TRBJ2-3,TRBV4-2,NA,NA,CASRTGVGVTDTQYF,TGTGCCAGCAGGACGGGGGTCGGTGTCACAGATACGCAGTATTTT
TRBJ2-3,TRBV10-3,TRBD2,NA,CAISEATSGRADTQYF,TGTGCCATCAGTGAGGCTACTAGCGGGAGGGCAGATACGCAGTATTTT
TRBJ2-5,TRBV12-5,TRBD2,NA,CASAPGGGETQYF,TGTGCTAGTGCCCCGGGAGGGGGGGAGACCCAGTACTTC
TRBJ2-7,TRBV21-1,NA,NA,CATIGGLAGNMGEQYF,TGTGCCACCATAGGCGGACTAGCGGGTAACATGGGCGAGCAGTACTTC
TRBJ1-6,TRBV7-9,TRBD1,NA,CASSRDSYNSPLHF,TGTGCCAGCAGCCGGGACAGCTATAATTCACCCCTCCACTTT
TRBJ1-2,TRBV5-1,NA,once,CASSTTGFDYGYTF,TGCGCCAGCAGCACCACAGGGTTTGACTATGGCTACACCTTC
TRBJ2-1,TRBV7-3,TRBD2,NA,CASSVQSGGVLNEQFF,TGTGCCAGCAGCGTCCAAAGCGGGGGGGTTCTGAATGAGCAGTTCTTC
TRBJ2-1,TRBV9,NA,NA,CASSVLGSYNEQFF,TGTGCCAGCAGCGTTCTAGGCTCCTACAATGAGCAGTTCTTC
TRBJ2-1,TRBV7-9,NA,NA,CASSFATNEQFF,TGTGCCAGCAGCTTCGCCACAAATGAGCAGTTCTTC
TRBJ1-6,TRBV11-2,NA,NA,CASSLDLNSPLHF,TGTGCCAGCAGCTTAGACCTAAATTCACCCCTCCACTTT
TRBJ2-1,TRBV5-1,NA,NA,CASSFSGPGNEQFF,TGCGCCAGCAGCTTTAGCGGCCCAGGGAATGAGCAGTTCTTC
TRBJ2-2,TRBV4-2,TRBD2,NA,CASSLGTSGNTGELFF,TGTGCCAGCAGCCTAGGGACTAGCGGGAATACCGGGGAGCTGTTTTTT
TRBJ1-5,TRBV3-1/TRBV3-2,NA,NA,CASSPAGGYQPQHF,TGTGCCAGCAGTCCGGCGGGAGGGTATCAGCCCCAGCATTTT
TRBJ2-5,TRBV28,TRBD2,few,CASSESGTREQETQYF,TGTGCCAGCAGTGAGTCCGGGACTAGGGAACAAGAGACCCAGTACTTC
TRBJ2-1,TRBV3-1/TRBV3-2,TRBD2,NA,CASSQGPGTRLVREQFF,TGTGCCAGCAGCCAAGGGCCGGGGACTAGATTGGTTAGGGAGCAGTTCTTC
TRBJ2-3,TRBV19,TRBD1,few,CASSIRYRGTDTQYF,TGTGCCAGTAGTATCCGTTACAGGGGAACAGATACGCAGTATTTT
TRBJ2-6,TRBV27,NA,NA,CASRTTDFSGANVLTF,TGTGCCAGTCGGACAACAGATTTCTCTGGGGCCAACGTCCTGACTTTC
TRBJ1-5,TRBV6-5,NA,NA,CASSYALDRPNQPQHF,TGTGCCAGCAGTTATGCCCTTGACAGACCCAATCAGCCCCAGCATTTT
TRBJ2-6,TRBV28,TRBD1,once,CASTLLQGAGANVLTF,TGTGCCAGCACACTATTACAGGGGGCTGGGGCCAACGTCCTGACTTTC
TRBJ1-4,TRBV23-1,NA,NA,CASSQSQQGGEKLFF,TGCGCCAGCAGTCAATCCCAACAGGGCGGCGAAAAACTGTTTTTT